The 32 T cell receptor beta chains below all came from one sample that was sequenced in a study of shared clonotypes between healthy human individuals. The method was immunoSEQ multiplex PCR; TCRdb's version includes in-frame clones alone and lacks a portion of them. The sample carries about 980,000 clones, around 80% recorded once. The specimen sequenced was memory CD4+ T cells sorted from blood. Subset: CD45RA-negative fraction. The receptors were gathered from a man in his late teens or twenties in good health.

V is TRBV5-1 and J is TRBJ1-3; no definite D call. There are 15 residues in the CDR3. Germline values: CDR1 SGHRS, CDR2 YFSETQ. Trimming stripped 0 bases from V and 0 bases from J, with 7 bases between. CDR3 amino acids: CASSLGGSSGNTIYF. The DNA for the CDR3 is TGCGCCAGCAGCTTGGGCGGTAGCTCTGGAAACACCATATATTTT.

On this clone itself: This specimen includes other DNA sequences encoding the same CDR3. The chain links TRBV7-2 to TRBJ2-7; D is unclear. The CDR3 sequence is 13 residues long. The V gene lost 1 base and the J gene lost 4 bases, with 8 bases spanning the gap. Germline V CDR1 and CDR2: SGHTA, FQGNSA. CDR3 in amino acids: CASSLEAGYEQYF. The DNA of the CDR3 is TGTGCCAGCAGCTTAGAGGCTGGTTACGAGCAGTACTTC.

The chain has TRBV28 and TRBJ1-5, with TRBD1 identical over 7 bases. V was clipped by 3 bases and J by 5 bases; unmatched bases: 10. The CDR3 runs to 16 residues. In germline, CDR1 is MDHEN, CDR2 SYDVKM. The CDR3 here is CASSLLYRGRDQPQHF. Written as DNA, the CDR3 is TGTGCCAGCAGTTTGCTCTACAGGGGACGAGATCAGCCCCAGCATTTT.

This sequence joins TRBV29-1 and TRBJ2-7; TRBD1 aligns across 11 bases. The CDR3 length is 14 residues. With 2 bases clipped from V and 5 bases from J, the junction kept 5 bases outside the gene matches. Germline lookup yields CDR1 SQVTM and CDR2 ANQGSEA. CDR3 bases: TGCAGCGTTGAATCCGGGACAGGGGGGGACGAGCAGTACTTC. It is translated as CSVESGTGGDEQYF.

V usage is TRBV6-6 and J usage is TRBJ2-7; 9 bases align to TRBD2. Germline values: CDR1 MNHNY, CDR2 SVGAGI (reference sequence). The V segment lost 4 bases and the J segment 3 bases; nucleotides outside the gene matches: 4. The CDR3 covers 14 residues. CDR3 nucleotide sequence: TGTGCCAGCAGTTTAGCGGGAGACAACTACGAGCAGTACTTC. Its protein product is CASSLAGDNYEQYF.

The CDR3: CAIGASGSSYEQYF. DNA for the CDR3: TGTGCCATCGGGGCTAGCGGGAGCTCCTACGAGCAGTACTTC. This chain links TRBV10-3 with TRBJ2-7; 10 nucleotides line up with TRBD2. The CDR3 sequence is 14 residues long. Germline V gives CDR1 ENHRY, CDR2 SYGVKD. J was trimmed by 0 bases and V by 8 bases; bases with no gene match: 4.

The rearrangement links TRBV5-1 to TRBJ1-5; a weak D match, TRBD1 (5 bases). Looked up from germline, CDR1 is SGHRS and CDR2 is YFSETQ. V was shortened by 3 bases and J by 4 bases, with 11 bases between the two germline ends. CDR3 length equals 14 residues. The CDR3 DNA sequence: TGCGCCAGCAGCTGGGACGGAACGAATCAGCCCCAGCATTTT. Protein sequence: CASSWDGTNQPQHF.

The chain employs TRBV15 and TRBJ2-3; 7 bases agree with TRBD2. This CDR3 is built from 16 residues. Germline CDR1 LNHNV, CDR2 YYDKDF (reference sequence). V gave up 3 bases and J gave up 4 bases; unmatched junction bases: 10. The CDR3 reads CATSSRKAGPSDTQYF. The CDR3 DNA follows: TGTGCCACCAGCAGTAGGAAAGCGGGACCATCAGATACGCAGTATTTT.

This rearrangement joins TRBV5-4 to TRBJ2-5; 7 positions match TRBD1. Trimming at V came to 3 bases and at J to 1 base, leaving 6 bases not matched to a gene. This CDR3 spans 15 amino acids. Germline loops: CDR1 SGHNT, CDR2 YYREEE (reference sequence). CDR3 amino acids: CASSYRGGSQETQYF. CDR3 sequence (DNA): TGTGCCAGCAGCTACCGAGGGGGCAGCCAAGAGACCCAGTACTTC.

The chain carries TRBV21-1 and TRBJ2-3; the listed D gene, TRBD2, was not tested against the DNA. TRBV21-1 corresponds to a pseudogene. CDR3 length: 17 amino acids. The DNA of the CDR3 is TGTGCCAGCACCTGGGGACTAGCGGGATTTTGCACAGATACGCAGTATTTT. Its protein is CASTWGLAGFCTDTQYF.

The DNA of the CDR3 is TGTGCCTGGAGTGGGGGGGTTTCTGGAAACACCATATATTTT. As protein: CAWSGGVSGNTIYF. The chain recombines TRBV30 with TRBJ1-3; TRBD1 is a possible D gene (5 bases). Deletions cut 1 base from V and 1 base from J, with 8 bases between. This CDR3 region has 14 residues. Germline V lookup: CDR1 GTSNPN, CDR2 SVGIG (reference sequence).

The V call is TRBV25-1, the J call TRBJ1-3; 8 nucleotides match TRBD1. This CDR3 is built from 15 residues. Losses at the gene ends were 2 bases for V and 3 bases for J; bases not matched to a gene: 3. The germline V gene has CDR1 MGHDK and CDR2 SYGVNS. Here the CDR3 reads CASSEQGAGGNTIYF. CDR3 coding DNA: TGTGCCAGCAGTGAACAGGGGGCGGGTGGAAACACCATATATTTT.

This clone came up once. This CDR3 is CASSEGAGLNTGELFF. CDR3 nucleotides: TGCGCCAGCAGCGAGGGTGCGGGGCTGAACACCGGGGAGCTGTTTTTT. The V and J genes are TRBV5-1 and TRBJ2-2, with a tentative D call TRBD2 (6 bases). Per the germline V gene, CDR1 is SGHRS and CDR2 is YFSETQ. The CDR3 extends over 16 amino acids. The V and J ends lost 4 bases and 1 base respectively, with 14 bases between them.

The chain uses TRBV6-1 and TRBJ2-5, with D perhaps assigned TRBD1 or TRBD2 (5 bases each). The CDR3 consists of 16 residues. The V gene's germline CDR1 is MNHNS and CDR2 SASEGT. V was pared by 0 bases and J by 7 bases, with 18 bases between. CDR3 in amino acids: CASSEAPGTDLGTQYF. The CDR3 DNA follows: TGTGCCAGCAGTGAAGCCCCTGGGACCGACTTGGGGACCCAGTACTTC.

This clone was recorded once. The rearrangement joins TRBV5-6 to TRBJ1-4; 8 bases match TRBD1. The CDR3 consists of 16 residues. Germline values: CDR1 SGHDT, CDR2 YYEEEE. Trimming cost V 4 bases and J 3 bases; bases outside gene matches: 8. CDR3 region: CASSPKSTGANEKLFF. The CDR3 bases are TGTGCCAGCAGCCCCAAGTCGACAGGGGCTAATGAAAAACTGTTTTTT.

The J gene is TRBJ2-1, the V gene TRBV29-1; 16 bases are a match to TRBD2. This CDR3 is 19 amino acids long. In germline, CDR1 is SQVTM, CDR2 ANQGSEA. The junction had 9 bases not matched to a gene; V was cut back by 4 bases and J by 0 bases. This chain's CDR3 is CSVARGLAGGKSSYNEQFF. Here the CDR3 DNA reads TGCAGCGTTGCCCGGGGACTAGCGGGGGGGAAAAGCTCCTACAATGAGCAGTTCTTC.

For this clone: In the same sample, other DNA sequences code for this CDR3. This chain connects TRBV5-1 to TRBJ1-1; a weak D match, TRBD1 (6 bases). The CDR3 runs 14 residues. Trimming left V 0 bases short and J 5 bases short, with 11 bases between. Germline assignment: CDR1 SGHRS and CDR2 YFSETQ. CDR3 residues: CASSLVGGRTEAFF. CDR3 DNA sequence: TGCGCCAGCAGCTTGGTCGGGGGCAGAACTGAAGCTTTCTTT.

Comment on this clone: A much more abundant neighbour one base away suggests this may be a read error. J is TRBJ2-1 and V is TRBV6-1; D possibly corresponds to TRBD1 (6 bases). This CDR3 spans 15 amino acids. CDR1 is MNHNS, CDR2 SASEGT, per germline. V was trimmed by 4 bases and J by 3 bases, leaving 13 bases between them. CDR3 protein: CASSGSGADYNEQFF. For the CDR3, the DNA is TGTGCCAGCAGTGGATCAGGGGCCGACTACAATGAGCAGTTCTTC.

CDR3 loop: CASSLEAGGPYEQYF. The DNA of the CDR3 is TGTGCCAGCAGCTTAGAGGCGGGGGGGCCCTACGAGCAGTACTTC. V gene TRBV7-6 combines with J gene TRBJ2-7, with 9 bases aligning to TRBD2. Germline V gene lookup returns CDR1 SGHVS and CDR2 FNYEAQ. With V trimmed by 1 base and J by 2 bases, 3 bases remained unmatched. The CDR3 totals 15 residues. The full variable domain, rest sourced from reference TRBV7-6 and TRBJ2-7, is GAGVSQSPRYKVTKRGQDVALRCDPISGHVSLYWYRQALGQGPEFLTYFNYEAQQDKSGLPNDRFSAERPEGSISTLTIQRTEQRDSAMYRCASSLEAGGPYEQYFGPGTRLTVT.

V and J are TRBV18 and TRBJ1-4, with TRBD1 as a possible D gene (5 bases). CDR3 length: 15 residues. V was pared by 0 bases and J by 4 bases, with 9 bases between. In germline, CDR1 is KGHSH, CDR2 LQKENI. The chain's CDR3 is CASSPPGRSNEKLFF. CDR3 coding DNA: TGTGCCAGCTCACCACCGGGACGGAGTAATGAAAAACTGTTTTTT.

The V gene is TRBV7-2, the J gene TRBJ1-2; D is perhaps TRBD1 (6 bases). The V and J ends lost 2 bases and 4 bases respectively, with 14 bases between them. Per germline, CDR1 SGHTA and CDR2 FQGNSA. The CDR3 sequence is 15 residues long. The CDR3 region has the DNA TGTGCCAGCAGCTTACACGCAGGGGCCATCTATGGCTACACCTTC. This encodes CASSLHAGAIYGYTF.

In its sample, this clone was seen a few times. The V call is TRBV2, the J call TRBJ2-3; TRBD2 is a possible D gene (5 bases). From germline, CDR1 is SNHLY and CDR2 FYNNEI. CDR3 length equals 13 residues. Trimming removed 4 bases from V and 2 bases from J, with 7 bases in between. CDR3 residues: CASSARDTDTQYF. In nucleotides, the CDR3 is TGTGCCAGCAGTGCCCGGGACACAGATACGCAGTATTTT.

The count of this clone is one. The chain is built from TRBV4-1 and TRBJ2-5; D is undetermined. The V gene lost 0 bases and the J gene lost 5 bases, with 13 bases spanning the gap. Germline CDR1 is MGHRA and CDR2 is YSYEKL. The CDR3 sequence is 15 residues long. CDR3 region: CASSQESWSAETQYF. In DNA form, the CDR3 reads TGCGCCAGCAGCCAAGAATCCTGGTCGGCGGAGACCCAGTACTTC.

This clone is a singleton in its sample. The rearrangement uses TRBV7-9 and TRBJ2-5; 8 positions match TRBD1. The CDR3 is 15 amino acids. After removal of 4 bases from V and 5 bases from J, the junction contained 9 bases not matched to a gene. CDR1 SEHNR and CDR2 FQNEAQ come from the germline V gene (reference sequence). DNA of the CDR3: TGTGCCAGCAGCTCCGGGACAGGCCAGGGGGAGACCCAGTACTTC. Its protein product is CASSSGTGQGETQYF.

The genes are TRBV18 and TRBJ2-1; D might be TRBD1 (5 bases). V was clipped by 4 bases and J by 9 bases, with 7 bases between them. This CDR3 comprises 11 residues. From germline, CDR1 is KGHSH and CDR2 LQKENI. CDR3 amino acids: CASSHQGEQFF. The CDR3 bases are TGTGCCAGCTCACACCAGGGTGAGCAGTTCTTC. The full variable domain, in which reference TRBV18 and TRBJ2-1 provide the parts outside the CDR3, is NAGVMQNPRHLVRRRGQEARLRCSPMKGHSHVYWYRQLPEEGLKFMVYLQKENIIDESGMPKERFSAEFPKEGPSILRIQQVVRGDSAAYFCASSHQGEQFFGPGTRLTVL.

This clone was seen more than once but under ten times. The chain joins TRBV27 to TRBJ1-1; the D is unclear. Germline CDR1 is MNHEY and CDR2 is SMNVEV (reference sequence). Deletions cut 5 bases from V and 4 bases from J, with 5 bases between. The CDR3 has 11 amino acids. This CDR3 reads CASSGFTEAFF. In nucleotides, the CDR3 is TGTGCCAGCAGTGGGTTCACTGAAGCTTTCTTT.

In DNA form, the CDR3 reads TGTGCCAGCAGTTGGGGATCTGGTATAAACACTGAAGCTTTCTTT. Translating gives CASSWGSGINTEAFF. J is TRBJ1-1 and V is TRBV28; D remains unclear. CDR3 length: 15 residues. CDR1 and CDR2 (germline): MDHEN, SYDVKM. Trimming pared 4 bases from V and 2 bases from J, leaving 14 bases between.

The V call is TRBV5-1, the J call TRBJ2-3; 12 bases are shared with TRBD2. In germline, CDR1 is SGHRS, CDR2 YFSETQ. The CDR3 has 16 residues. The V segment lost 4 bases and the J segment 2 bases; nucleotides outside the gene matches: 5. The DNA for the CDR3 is TGCGCCAGCAGCCCCCGGACTAGCGGGGTCACAGATACGCAGTATTTT. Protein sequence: CASSPRTSGVTDTQYF.

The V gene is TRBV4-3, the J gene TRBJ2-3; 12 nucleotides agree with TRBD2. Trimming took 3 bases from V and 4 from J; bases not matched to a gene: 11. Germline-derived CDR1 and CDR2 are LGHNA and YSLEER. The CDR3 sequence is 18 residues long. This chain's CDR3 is CASSQVYGTSGRADTQYF. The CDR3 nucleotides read TGCGCCAGCAGCCAGGTATACGGGACTAGCGGGCGCGCAGATACGCAGTATTTT.

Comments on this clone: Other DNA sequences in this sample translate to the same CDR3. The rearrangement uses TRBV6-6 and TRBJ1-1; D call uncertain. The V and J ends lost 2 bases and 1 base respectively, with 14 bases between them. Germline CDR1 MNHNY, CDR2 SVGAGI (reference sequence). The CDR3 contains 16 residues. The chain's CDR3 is CASSYGTGVTNTEAFF. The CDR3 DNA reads TGTGCCAGCAGTTACGGTACGGGCGTAACGAACACTGAAGCTTTCTTT.

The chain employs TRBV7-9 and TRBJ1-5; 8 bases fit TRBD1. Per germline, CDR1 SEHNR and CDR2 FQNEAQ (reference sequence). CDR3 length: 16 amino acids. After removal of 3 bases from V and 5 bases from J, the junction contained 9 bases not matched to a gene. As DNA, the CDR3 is TGTGCCAGCAGCTTCAGGACAGGGAGTGGAGATCAGCCCCAGCATTTT. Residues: CASSFRTGSGDQPQHF.

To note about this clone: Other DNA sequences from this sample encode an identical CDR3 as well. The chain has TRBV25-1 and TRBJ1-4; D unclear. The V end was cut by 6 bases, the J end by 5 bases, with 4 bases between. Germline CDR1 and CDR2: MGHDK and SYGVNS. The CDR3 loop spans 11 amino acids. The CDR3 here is CASSRNEKLFF. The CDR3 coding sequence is TGTGCCAGCAGCAGGAATGAAAAACTGTTTTTT.